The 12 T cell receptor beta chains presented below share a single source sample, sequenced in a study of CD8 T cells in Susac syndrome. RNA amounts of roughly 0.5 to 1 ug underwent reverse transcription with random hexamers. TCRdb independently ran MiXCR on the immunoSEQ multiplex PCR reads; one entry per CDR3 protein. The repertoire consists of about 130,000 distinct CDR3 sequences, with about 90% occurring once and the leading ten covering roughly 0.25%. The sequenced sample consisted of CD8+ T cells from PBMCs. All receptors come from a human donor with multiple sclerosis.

CDR3 sequence (DNA): TGTGCCACCAGCAGAGATCGCGTCTCTGGAAACACCATATATTTT. It codes for CATSRDRVSGNTIYF. This rearrangement joins TRBV15 to TRBJ1-3; D gene unclear. Per the germline V gene, CDR1 is LNHNV and CDR2 is YYDKDF (reference sequence). Trimming left V 0 bases short and J 0 bases short, with 6 bases between. The CDR3 consists of 15 residues.

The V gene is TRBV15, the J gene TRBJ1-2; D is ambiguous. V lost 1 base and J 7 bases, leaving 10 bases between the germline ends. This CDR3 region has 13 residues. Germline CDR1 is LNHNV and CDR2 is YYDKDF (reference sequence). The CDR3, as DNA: TGTGCCACCAGCAGAGTGGCCCGATCTGGCTACACCTTC. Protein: CATSRVARSGYTF. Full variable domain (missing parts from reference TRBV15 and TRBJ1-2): DAMVIQNPRYQVTQFGKPVTLSCSQTLNHNVMYWYQQKSSQAPKLLFHYYDKDFNNEADTPDNFQSRRPNTSFCFLDIRSPGLGDTAMYLCATSRVARSGYTFGSGTRLTVV.

The CDR3 DNA sequence: TGTGCCAGCAGGGGGGGCTTCGATCAGCCCCAGCATTTT. Its protein product is CASRGGFDQPQHF. The J gene is TRBJ1-5, the V gene TRBV6-1, with a possible D match to TRBD1 (6 bases). The CDR3 is 13 amino acids. Germline CDR1 MNHNS, CDR2 SASEGT. The V end was cut by 6 bases, the J end by 5 bases, with 11 bases between.

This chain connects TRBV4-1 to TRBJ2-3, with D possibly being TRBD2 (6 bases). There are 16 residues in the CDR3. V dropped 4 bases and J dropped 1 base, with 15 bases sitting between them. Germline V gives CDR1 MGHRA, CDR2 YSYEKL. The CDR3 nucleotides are TGCGCCAGCAGCCTTGCCCCATCGGGGGGCACAGATACGCAGTATTTT. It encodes CASSLAPSGGTDTQYF.

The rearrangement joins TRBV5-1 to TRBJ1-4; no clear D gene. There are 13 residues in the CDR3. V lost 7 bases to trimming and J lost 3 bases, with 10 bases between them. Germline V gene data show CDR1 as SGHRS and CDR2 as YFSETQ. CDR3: CASPPSPNEKLFF. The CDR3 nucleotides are TGCGCCAGCCCCCCCTCGCCTAATGAAAAACTGTTTTTT.

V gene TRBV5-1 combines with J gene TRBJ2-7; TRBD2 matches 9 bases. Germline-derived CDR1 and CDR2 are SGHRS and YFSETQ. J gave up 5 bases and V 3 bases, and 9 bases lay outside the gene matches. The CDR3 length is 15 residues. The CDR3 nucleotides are TGCGCCAGCAGCTCTCTTAGCGGGAGATTAGACGAGCAGTACTTC. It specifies CASSSLSGRLDEQYF.

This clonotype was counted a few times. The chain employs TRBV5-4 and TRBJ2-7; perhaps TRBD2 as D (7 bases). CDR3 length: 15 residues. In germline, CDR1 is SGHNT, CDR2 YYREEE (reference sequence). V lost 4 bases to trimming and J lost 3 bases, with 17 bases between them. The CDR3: CASSPEAGADYEQYF. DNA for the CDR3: TGTGCCAGCAGCCCCGAGGCGGGGGCCGACTACGAGCAGTACTTC.

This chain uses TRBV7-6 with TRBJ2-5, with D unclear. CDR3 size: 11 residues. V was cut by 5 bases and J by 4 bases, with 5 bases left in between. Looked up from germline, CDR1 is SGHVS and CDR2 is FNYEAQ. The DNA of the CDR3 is TGTGCCAGCAGCAGATCAGAGACCCAGTACTTC. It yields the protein CASSRSETQYF.

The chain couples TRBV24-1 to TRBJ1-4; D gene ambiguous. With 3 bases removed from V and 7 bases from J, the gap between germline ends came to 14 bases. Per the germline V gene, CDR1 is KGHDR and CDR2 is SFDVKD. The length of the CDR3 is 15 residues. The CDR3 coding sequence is TGTGCCACCAGTGATGACCCCATGAAGGGTGAAAAACTGTTTTTT. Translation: CATSDDPMKGEKLFF.

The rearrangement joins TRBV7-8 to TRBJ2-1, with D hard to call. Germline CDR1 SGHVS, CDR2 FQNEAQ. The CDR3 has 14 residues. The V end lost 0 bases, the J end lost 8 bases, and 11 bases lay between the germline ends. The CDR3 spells CASSLANLPHEQFF. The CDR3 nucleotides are TGTGCCAGCAGCTTAGCGAATCTGCCCCATGAGCAGTTCTTC.

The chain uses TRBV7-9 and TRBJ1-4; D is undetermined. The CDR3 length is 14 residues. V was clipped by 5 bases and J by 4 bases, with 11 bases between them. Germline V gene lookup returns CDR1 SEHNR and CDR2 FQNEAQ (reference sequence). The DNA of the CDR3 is TGTGCCAGCAGCCCGGACGTGGGTAATGAAAAACTGTTTTTT. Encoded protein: CASSPDVGNEKLFF. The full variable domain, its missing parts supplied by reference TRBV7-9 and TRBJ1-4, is DTGVSQNPRHKITKRGQNVTFRCDPISEHNRLYWYRQTLGQGPEFLTYFQNEAQLEKSRLLSDRFSAERPKGSFSTLEIQRTEQGDSAMYLCASSPDVGNEKLFFGSGTQLSVL.

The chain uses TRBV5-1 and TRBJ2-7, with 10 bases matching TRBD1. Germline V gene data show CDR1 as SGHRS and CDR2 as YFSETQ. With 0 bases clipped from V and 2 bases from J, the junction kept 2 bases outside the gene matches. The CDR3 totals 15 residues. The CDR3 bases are TGCGCCAGCAGCTTGGAAGGGACAGGGGCCTACGAGCAGTACTTC. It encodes CASSLEGTGAYEQYF.